This T cell receptor beta chain is drawn from a study of T cells expressing NK-cell markers. For the study at large: Repertoire data for TCR beta were derived from sorted T cells (CD3+CD56+NKG2C+, CD3+CD56+NKG2C- and CD3+CD56-NKG2C+).

TCRdb re-called the 5' RACE reads and catalogs CDR3 proteins one per entry, DNA excluded. This sample contains 300,000 to 500,000 distinct CDR3 sequences. CDR1 is SGHRS, CDR2 YFSETQ, per germline. The CDR3 is made up of 14 amino acids. The chain carries TRBV5-1 and TRBJ2-5; TCRdb designates TRBD1, a call that cannot be tested without DNA. Sequenced sample: blood T cells: a sorted CD56 or NKG2C T cell subset, CD4+ or CD8+ T cells, or bulk PBMC T cells (not recorded which). The TCR was taken from a woman between 45 and 60 years old in good health. This chain's CDR3 is CASSLGGGLETQYF.